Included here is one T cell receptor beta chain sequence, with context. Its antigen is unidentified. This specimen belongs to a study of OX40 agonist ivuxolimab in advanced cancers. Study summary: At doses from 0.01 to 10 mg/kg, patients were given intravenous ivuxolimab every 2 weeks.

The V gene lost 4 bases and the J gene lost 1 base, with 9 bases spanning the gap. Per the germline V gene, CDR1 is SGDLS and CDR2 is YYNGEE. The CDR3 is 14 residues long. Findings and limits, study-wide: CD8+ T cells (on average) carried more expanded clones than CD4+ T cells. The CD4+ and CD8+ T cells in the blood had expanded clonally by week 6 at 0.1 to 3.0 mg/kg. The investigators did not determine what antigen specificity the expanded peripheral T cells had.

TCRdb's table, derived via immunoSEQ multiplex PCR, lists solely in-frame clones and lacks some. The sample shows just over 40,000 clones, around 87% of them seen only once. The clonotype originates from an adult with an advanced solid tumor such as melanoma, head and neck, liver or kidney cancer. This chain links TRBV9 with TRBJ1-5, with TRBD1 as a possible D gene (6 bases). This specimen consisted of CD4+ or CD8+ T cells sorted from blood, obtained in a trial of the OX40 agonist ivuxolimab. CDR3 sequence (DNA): TGTGCCAGCAGCCCGGGGGCCAGCAATCAGCCCCAGCATTTT. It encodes CASSPGASNQPQHF. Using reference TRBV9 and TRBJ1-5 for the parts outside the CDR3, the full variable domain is DSGVTQTPKHLITATGQRVTLRCSPRSGDLSVYWYQQSLDQGLQFLIQYYNGEERAKGNILERFSAQQFPDLHSELNLSSLELGDSALYFCASSPGASNQPQHFGDGTRLSIL.